A selection of T cell receptor beta chains follows, all from one sample in a study of blood T cell repertoires in COVID-19. Sequencing was performed with immunoSEQ multiplex PCR; in TCRdb, only in-frame clones are kept and a portion is missing. This sample has under 300,000 clones; roughly 86% occur once, and the top ten carry about 1.5%. Sequencing used PBMCs or T cells enriched from blood (not recorded which). The source is a woman aged 50 to 60 who had recovered from COVID-19. The CDR3 runs from the conserved cysteine through the conserved F or W. The D gene is left open where the match is weak.

v_gene,d_gene,CDR3aa
TRBV30,-,CAWRLQGLVDEQYF
TRBV20-1,TRBD2,CSASSELAGRSSYNEQFF
TRBV25-1,-,CASSGDATNEKLFF
TRBV10-3,-,CAISDQGIGQPQHF
TRBV18,-,CASSPSAAGEKLFF
TRBV5-1,-,CASSTFSGSRGNEQFF
TRBV15,-,CATSRGLFNTEAFF
TRBV19,TRBD2,CASSTLAGDYNEQFF
TRBV3-1/TRBV3-2,-,CASSQDRGGFCYNEQFF
TRBV6-6,TRBD2,CASRPSGSSYNEQFF
TRBV6-2/TRBV6-3,TRBD1,CASSRTGGAGNSPLHF
TRBV15,TRBD2,CATSRDLAGEYNEQFF
TRBV19,-,CASSSGGAEQYF
TRBV7-6,TRBD2,CASRRELTDTQYF
TRBV19,-,CASSPRAQDYEQYF
TRBV19,TRBD2,CASSRSSGGDTGELFF
TRBV5-1,TRBD2,CASSLAGTSGPYNEQFF
TRBV21-1,-,CASSTRVGTSGRDTQYF
TRBV5-1,TRBD1,CASSLGQGGSPLHF
TRBV29-1,TRBD1,CSVAGQVIGLSAYEQYF
TRBV7-2,-,CASSFDRLNTEAFF
TRBV4-2,TRBD1,CASSRGTGGSNEQFF
TRBV24-1,TRBD1,CATRDNRGNEQYF
TRBV5-1,TRBD1,CASSLGGQGNTGELFF
TRBV29-1,-,CSVGRWADTEAFF
TRBV19,-,CASSMGDRRWETQYF
TRBV3-1/TRBV3-2,-,CASSQARTEAFF
TRBV6-4,TRBD2,CASSDRIRTSGRSSYEQYF
TRBV15,-,CATSRDTVQVNTEAFF
TRBV28,-,CASSLSDRTYQPQHF
TRBV5-1,-,CASSLVPGTDTQYF
TRBV28,TRBD1,CASSSFGQGSDTQYF
TRBV5-4,-,CASSLGQDYGYTF
TRBV10-3,-,CAISESVSGFHEQYF
TRBV5-8,TRBD1,CASSLVVTGASFGYTF
TRBV10-3,TRBD1,CAISPGTGVLYEQYF
TRBV7-3,-,CASSALGGGEAFF
TRBV5-1,TRBD1,CASSLTGGPSPLHF
TRBV9,TRBD1,CASSGSTGGGEQYF
TRBV30,TRBD1,CAWGKGQGNGYTF
TRBV29-1,TRBD1,CSGTGAGNTIYF
TRBV4-2,-,CASSQEASNQPQHF
TRBV28,TRBD2,CASRGSGTLDTQYF
TRBV24-1,TRBD2,CATSEPGTSTQYF
TRBV14,-,CASSPRQLWGEQYF
TRBV7-3,TRBD1,CASSTQGYSTEAFF
TRBV12-3/TRBV12-4,-,CASKRVLATEAFF
TRBV5-1,TRBD1,CASSLTGDNSPLHF
TRBV11-3,TRBD2,CASSQEGWTSRCSYNEQFF
TRBV6-5,-,CASKSRRDTLEQYF
TRBV5-1,-,CASSFTGMNTEAFF
TRBV6-5,-,CASSPTGGGETQYF
TRBV7-3,-,CASSTPEVGYEQYF
TRBV4-1,TRBD1,CASSQGTGSKYNEQFF